This TCR beta chain came from a study of cytomegalovirus exposure and HLA in healthy donors. About this clone itself: The antigen is not known.

Study results and limitations: The study put 150 to 200 TCR beta chains on its list as cytomegalovirus-associated. Several V segments, TRBV6-2 and TRBV6-3 among them, could not be told apart and were dropped.

Germline values: CDR1 SGHRS, CDR2 YFSETQ. V gave up 0 bases and J gave up 5 bases; unmatched junction bases: 5. The length of the CDR3 is 16 residues. It was with 60 Vbeta and 13 Jbeta primers that the PCR ran. Data came from immunoSEQ multiplex PCR; TCRdb stores just in-frame clones and leaves some out. The repertoire holds 160,000 or so clones, with about four fifths as singletons. The TCR originated in a male donor in good health and CMV-seropositive. This chain connects TRBV5-1 to TRBJ2-5, with 12 bases that match TRBD1. The sequenced sample was PBMCs. Written as DNA, the CDR3 is TGCGCCAGCAGCTTGGGGGGACAGGGGGCCCCGGAGACCCAGTACTTC. Translating gives CASSLGGQGAPETQYF. Complete variable domain (other parts from reference TRBV5-1 and TRBJ2-5): KAGVTQTPRYLIKTRGQQVTLSCSPISGHRSVSWYQQTPGQGLQFLFEYFSETQRNKGNFPGRFSGRQFSNSRSEMNVSTLELGDSALYLCASSLGGQGAPETQYFGPGTRLLVL.